The rows below give T cell receptor beta chains drawn from one sample of a study of shared clonotypes between healthy human individuals. Clones were read by immunoSEQ multiplex PCR, and TCRdb kept only the in-frame ones, dropping some. The data contain around 1.5 million clones, 95% to 99% of them singletons. The specimen was naive CD4+ T cells sorted from blood. The receptors were gathered from a man aged 30-40 years in good health. Each CDR3 is given with its conserved first and last residue. Each record gives: clone size, V gene, D gene, J gene, CDR3 protein, CDR3 DNA. A D gene is named only where the DNA matches it firmly. Clone sizes are given selectively: once, few, many, or a class where the clone is expanded.

clone_size: NA
v_call: TRBV27
d_call: NA
j_call: TRBJ2-7
cdr3_aa: CASSLKWPYEQYF
cdr3_nt: TGTGCCAGCAGTTTAAAGTGGCCTTACGAGCAGTACTTC

clone_size: NA
v_call: TRBV15
d_call: TRBD2
j_call: TRBJ2-1
cdr3_aa: CATSKTSGRANEQFF
cdr3_nt: TGTGCCACCAGCAAAACTAGCGGGAGGGCCAACGAGCAGTTCTTC

clone_size: NA
v_call: TRBV2
d_call: NA
j_call: TRBJ2-2
cdr3_aa: CASRIYTGELFF
cdr3_nt: TGTGCCAGCAGGATTTATACCGGGGAGCTGTTTTTT

clone_size: once
v_call: TRBV19
d_call: NA
j_call: TRBJ1-5
cdr3_aa: CASSIARGNQPQHF
cdr3_nt: TGTGCCAGTAGTATAGCAAGGGGCAATCAGCCCCAGCATTTT

clone_size: NA
v_call: TRBV28
d_call: NA
j_call: TRBJ1-2
cdr3_aa: CASSIRGTGANYGYTF
cdr3_nt: TGTGCCAGCAGCATTAGAGGAACAGGAGCCAACTATGGCTACACCTTC

clone_size: NA
v_call: TRBV30
d_call: NA
j_call: TRBJ2-5
cdr3_aa: CAARVGQETQYF
cdr3_nt: TGTGCCGCCCGCGTGGGCCAAGAGACCCAGTACTTC

clone_size: once
v_call: TRBV4-1
d_call: TRBD2
j_call: TRBJ2-7
cdr3_aa: CASSQGTSGRWYEQYF
cdr3_nt: TGCGCCAGCAGCCAGGGGACTAGCGGGAGATGGTACGAGCAGTACTTC

clone_size: NA
v_call: TRBV19
d_call: NA
j_call: TRBJ2-1
cdr3_aa: CASSIQRNEQFF
cdr3_nt: TGTGCCAGTAGTATACAACGCAATGAGCAGTTCTTC

clone_size: NA
v_call: TRBV28
d_call: TRBD1
j_call: TRBJ1-1
cdr3_aa: CASHTGGTEAFF
cdr3_nt: TGTGCCAGCCATACAGGGGGCACTGAAGCTTTCTTT

clone_size: NA
v_call: TRBV5-4
d_call: NA
j_call: TRBJ1-4
cdr3_aa: CASSPRTGTEKLFF
cdr3_nt: TGTGCCAGCAGCCCTCGGACGGGCACTGAAAAACTGTTTTTT

clone_size: NA
v_call: TRBV15
d_call: TRBD1
j_call: TRBJ1-2
cdr3_aa: CATSVGTARYGYTF
cdr3_nt: TGTGCCACCAGCGTCGGGACAGCCAGGTATGGCTACACCTTC

clone_size: NA
v_call: TRBV10-3
d_call: TRBD2
j_call: TRBJ2-3
cdr3_aa: CAISEPVAGSTDTQYF
cdr3_nt: TGTGCCATCAGTGAGCCAGTAGCGGGGAGCACAGATACGCAGTATTTT

clone_size: once
v_call: TRBV10-1
d_call: TRBD2
j_call: TRBJ2-7
cdr3_aa: CASSPLTSGYYEQYF
cdr3_nt: TGCGCCAGCAGTCCCCTGACTAGCGGGTACTACGAGCAGTACTTC

clone_size: NA
v_call: TRBV18
d_call: NA
j_call: TRBJ1-1
cdr3_aa: CASSPQFLGHPLNTEAFF
cdr3_nt: TGTGCCAGCTCACCACAATTTCTTGGACACCCATTGAACACTGAAGCTTTCTTT

clone_size: NA
v_call: TRBV4-1
d_call: TRBD2
j_call: TRBJ2-7
cdr3_aa: CASSLSAGGSYEQYF
cdr3_nt: TGCGCCAGCAGCCTATCAGCGGGGGGATCCTACGAGCAGTACTTC

clone_size: NA
v_call: TRBV18
d_call: NA
j_call: TRBJ1-1
cdr3_aa: CASSPPGGVNTEAFF
cdr3_nt: TGTGCCAGCTCACCACCGGGAGGCGTGAACACTGAAGCTTTCTTT

clone_size: NA
v_call: TRBV6-6
d_call: NA
j_call: TRBJ2-5
cdr3_aa: CASGTRRDRKETQYF
cdr3_nt: TGTGCCAGCGGAACGCGGAGGGACAGAAAAGAGACCCAGTACTTC

clone_size: once
v_call: TRBV28
d_call: NA
j_call: TRBJ1-1
cdr3_aa: CASRETEAFF
cdr3_nt: TGTGCCAGCAGGGAAACTGAAGCTTTCTTT

clone_size: NA
v_call: TRBV28
d_call: NA
j_call: TRBJ2-3
cdr3_aa: CASSSSGRTQYF
cdr3_nt: TGTGCCAGCAGCTCATCAGGGCGGACGCAGTATTTT

clone_size: NA
v_call: TRBV10-1
d_call: TRBD2
j_call: TRBJ2-2
cdr3_aa: CASSDGGSTGELFF
cdr3_nt: TGCGCCAGCAGTGACGGGGGGAGCACCGGGGAGCTGTTTTTT

clone_size: NA
v_call: TRBV28
d_call: NA
j_call: TRBJ2-7
cdr3_aa: CASRPRAGWASEQYF
cdr3_nt: TGTGCCAGCAGGCCCAGGGCAGGGTGGGCGTCCGAGCAGTACTTC

clone_size: NA
v_call: TRBV7-8
d_call: NA
j_call: TRBJ2-2
cdr3_aa: CASSLEFSAGELFF
cdr3_nt: TGTGCCAGCAGCTTAGAATTTAGTGCCGGGGAGCTGTTTTTT

clone_size: NA
v_call: TRBV7-2
d_call: TRBD1
j_call: TRBJ1-2
cdr3_aa: CASSPPPGQNYGYTF
cdr3_nt: TGTGCCAGCAGTCCGCCCCCGGGACAGAACTATGGCTACACCTTC

clone_size: NA
v_call: TRBV18
d_call: TRBD2
j_call: TRBJ2-7
cdr3_aa: CASSSLAGLGEQYF
cdr3_nt: TGTGCCAGCTCATCTCTAGCGGGGCTCGGCGAGCAGTACTTC

clone_size: NA
v_call: TRBV2
d_call: NA
j_call: TRBJ1-5
cdr3_aa: CASSVAEISNQPQHF
cdr3_nt: TGTGCCAGCAGTGTCGCAGAAATTAGCAATCAGCCCCAGCATTTT

clone_size: NA
v_call: TRBV19
d_call: TRBD1
j_call: TRBJ2-2
cdr3_aa: CASSTRQGAATGELFF
cdr3_nt: TGTGCCAGTAGCACGAGACAGGGGGCGGCCACCGGGGAGCTGTTTTTT

clone_size: NA
v_call: TRBV28
d_call: TRBD1
j_call: TRBJ1-4
cdr3_aa: CASSRIDRAEEKLFF
cdr3_nt: TGTGCCAGCAGCCGGATCGACAGGGCAGAGGAAAAACTGTTTTTT

clone_size: NA
v_call: TRBV28
d_call: TRBD2
j_call: TRBJ2-1
cdr3_aa: CASSSLAGATYNEQFF
cdr3_nt: TGTGCCAGCAGTTCACTAGCGGGAGCCACCTACAATGAGCAGTTCTTC